This T cell receptor beta chain originates from a study of cytotoxic CD8 clonotypes in ibrutinib-treated CLL. V lost 1 base to trimming and J lost 14 bases, with 15 bases between them. CDR3 length equals 13 residues. CDR1 is SGHVS, CDR2 FNYEAQ, per germline. Study outcomes and limitations: Progressing patients had sampling times that differed from those of sustained-remission patients.

Clones were read by immunoSEQ multiplex PCR, and TCRdb kept only the in-frame ones, dropping some. The sample lists over 250,000 clones, 60% to 80% seen once, with about 5% in the top ten. About this clone: What it binds is unknown.

The sequence was collected from a human donor with chronic lymphocytic leukemia. The specimen was PBMCs, collected at disease progression, from a patient treated with ibrutinib. This chain links TRBV7-6 with TRBJ2-1, with D maybe TRBD2 (6 bases). The CDR3 is CASSLVTSGDEFF. CDR3 bases: TGTGCCAGCAGCTTAGTAACCTCGGGGGACGAGTTCTTC.